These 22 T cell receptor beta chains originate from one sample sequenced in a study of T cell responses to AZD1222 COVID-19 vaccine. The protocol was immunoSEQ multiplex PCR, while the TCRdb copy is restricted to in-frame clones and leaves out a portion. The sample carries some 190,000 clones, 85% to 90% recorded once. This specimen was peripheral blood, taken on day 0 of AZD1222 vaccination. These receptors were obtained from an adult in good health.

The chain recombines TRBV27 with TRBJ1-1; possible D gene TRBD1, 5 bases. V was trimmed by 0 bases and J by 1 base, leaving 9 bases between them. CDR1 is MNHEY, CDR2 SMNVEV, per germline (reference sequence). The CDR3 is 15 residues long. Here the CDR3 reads CASSLSWGGNTEAFF. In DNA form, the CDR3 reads TGTGCCAGCAGTTTATCGTGGGGGGGGAACACTGAAGCTTTCTTT.

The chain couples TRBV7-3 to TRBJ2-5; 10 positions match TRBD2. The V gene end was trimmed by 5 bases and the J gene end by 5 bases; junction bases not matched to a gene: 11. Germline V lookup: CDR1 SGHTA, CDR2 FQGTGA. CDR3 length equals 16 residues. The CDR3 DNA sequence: TGTGCCAGCAGCGCCCAGCGGGGGGGCGACTGGGAGACCCAGTACTTC. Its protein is CASSAQRGGDWETQYF.

DNA for the CDR3: TGTGCCAGCAGCGTAGGTTCCCGGACCTCCTTCGGAAACACCATATATTTT. Translated, it gives CASSVGSRTSFGNTIYF. The V call is TRBV9, the J call TRBJ1-3; unclear D gene. Looked up from germline, CDR1 is SGDLS and CDR2 is YYNGEE. V lost 0 bases and J lost 4, with 17 bases in between. This CDR3 spans 17 amino acids.

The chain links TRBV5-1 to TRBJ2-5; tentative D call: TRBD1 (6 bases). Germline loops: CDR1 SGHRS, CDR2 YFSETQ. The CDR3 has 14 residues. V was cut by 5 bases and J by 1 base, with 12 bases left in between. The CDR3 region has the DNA TGCGCCAGCAGGTCACAGGGATCCCAAGAGACCCAGTACTTC. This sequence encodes CASRSQGSQETQYF.

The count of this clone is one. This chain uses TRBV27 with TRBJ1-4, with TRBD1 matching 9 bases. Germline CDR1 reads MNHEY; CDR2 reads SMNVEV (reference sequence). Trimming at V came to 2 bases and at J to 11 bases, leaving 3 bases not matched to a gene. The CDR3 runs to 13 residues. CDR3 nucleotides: TGTGCCAGCAGTTTAGTTGGGACAGGGAAACTGTTTTTT. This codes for CASSLVGTGKLFF.

Written as DNA, the CDR3 is TGTGCCAGCAGCTTAGGGGGAATTCAAGAGACCCAGTACTTC. Amino acids: CASSLGGIQETQYF. The rearrangement links TRBV7-9 to TRBJ2-5; D gene unclear. V lost 1 base and J lost 2, with 8 bases in between. This CDR3 is 14 amino acids long. Germline V gene lookup returns CDR1 SEHNR and CDR2 FQNEAQ (reference sequence). The variable domain in full, completed from reference TRBV7-9 and TRBJ2-5, reads DTGVSQNPRHKITKRGQNVTFRCDPISEHNRLYWYRQTLGQGPEFLTYFQNEAQLEKSRLLSDRFSAERPKGSFSTLEIQRTEQGDSAMYLCASSLGGIQETQYFGPGTRLLVL.

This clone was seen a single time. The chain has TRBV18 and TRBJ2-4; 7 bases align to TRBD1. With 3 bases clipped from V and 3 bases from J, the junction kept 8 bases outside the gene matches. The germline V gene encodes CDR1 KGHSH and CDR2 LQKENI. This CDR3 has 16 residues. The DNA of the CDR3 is TGTGCCAGCTCACCGCCGGGACAGTCCGTCAAAAACATTCAGTACTTC. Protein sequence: CASSPPGQSVKNIQYF. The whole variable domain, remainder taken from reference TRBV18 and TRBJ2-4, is NAGVMQNPRHLVRRRGQEARLRCSPMKGHSHVYWYRQLPEEGLKFMVYLQKENIIDESGMPKERFSAEFPKEGPSILRIQQVVRGDSAAYFCASSPPGQSVKNIQYFGAGTRLSVL.

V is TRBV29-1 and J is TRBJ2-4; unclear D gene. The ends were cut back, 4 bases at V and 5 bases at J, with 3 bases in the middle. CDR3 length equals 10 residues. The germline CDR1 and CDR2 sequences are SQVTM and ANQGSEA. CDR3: CSVGENIQYF. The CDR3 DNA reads TGCAGCGTTGGAGAAAACATTCAGTACTTC. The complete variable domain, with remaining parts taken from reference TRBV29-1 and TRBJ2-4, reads SAVISQKPSRDICQRGTSLTIQCQVDSQVTMMFWYRQQPGQSLTLIATANQGSEATYESGFVIDKFPISRPNLTFSTLTVSNMSPEDSSIYLCSVGENIQYFGAGTRLSVL.

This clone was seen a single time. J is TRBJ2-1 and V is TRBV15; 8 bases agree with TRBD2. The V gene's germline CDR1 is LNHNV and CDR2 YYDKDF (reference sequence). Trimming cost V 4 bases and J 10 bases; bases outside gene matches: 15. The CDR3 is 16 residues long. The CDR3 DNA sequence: TGTGCCACCAGCACAGACGCAAGCGGGGGATCCCCCGAGCAGTTCTTC. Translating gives CATSTDASGGSPEQFF.

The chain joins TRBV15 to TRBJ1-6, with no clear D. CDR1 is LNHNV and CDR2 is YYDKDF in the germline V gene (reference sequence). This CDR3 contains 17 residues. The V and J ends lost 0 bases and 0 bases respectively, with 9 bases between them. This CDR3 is CATSRDRGSSYNSPLHF. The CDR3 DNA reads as TGTGCCACCAGCAGAGATCGAGGGAGCTCCTATAATTCACCCCTCCACTTT.

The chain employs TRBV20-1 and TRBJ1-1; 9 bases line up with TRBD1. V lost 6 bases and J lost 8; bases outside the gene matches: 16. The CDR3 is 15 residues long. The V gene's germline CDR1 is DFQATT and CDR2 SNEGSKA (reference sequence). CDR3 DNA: TGCAGTGCAAGTGGGGACAGGGTGAGTTGGCTCGAAGCTTTCTTT. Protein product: CSASGDRVSWLEAFF.

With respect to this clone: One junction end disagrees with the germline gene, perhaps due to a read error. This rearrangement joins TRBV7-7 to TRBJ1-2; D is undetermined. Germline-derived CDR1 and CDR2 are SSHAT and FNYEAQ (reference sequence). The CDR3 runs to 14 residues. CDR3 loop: CASSRLARAGGYTF. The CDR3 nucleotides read TGTGCTAGCAGCCGTCTTGCCCGTGCCGGTGGCTACACCTTC.

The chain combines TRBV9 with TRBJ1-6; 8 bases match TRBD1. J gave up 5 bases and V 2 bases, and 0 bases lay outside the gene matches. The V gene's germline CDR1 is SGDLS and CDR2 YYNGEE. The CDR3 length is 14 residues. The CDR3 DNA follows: TGTGCCAGCAGCGTGACAGGGGATAATTCACCCCTCCACTTT. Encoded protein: CASSVTGDNSPLHF.

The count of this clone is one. CDR3 amino acids: CAISESGQSYEQYF. CDR3 coding DNA: TGTGCCATCAGTGAGTCGGGACAATCCTACGAGCAGTACTTC. The chain links TRBV10-3 to TRBJ2-7, with a tentative D call TRBD1 (6 bases). This CDR3 spans 14 amino acids. The germline gives CDR1 ENHRY, CDR2 SYGVKD. Between the trimmed V and J ends, which lost 0 bases and 1 base, there was a span of 7 bases.

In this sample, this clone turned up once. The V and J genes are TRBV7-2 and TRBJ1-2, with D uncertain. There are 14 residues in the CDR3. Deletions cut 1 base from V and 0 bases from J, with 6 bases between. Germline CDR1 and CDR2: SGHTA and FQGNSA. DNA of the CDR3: TGTGCCAGCAGCTTAGGGATCACTAACTATGGCTACACCTTC. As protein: CASSLGITNYGYTF. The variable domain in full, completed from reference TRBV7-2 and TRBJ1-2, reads GAGVSQSPSNKVTEKGKDVELRCDPISGHTALYWYRQSLGQGLEFLIYFQGNSAPDKSGLPSDRFSAERTGGSVSTLTIQRTQQEDSAVYLCASSLGITNYGYTFGSGTRLTVV.

CDR3: CASASSPGTGVYTGELFF. CDR3 nucleotides: TGTGCTAGTGCCTCCTCCCCCGGGACAGGGGTGTACACCGGGGAGCTGTTTTTT. The chain has TRBV12-5 and TRBJ2-2, with TRBD1 matching over 10 bases. Germline trimming cut 7 bases from V and 3 bases from J; bases unmatched to any gene: 14. CDR1 LGHNT and CDR2 FRNRAP come from the germline V gene. The CDR3 length is 18 residues.

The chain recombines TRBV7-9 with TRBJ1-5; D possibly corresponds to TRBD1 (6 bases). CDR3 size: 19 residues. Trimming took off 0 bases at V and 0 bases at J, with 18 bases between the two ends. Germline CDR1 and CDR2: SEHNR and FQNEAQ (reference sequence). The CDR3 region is CASSLAQGSLMASNQPQHF. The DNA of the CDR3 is TGTGCCAGCAGCTTAGCCCAGGGGTCCTTAATGGCTAGCAATCAGCCCCAGCATTTT.

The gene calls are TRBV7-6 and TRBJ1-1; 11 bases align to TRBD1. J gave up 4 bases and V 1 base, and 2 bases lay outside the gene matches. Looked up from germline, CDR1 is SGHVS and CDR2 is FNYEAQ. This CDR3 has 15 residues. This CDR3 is CASSLVGTGGTEAFF. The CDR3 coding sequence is TGTGCCAGCAGCTTAGTTGGGACAGGGGGCACTGAAGCTTTCTTT.

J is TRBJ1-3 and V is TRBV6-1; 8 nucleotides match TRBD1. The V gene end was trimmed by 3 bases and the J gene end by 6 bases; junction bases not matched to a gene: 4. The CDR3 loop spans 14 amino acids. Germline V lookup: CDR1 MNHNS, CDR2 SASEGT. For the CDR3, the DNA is TGTGCCAGCAGTGAGGCAGGGGGCCTAAACACCATATATTTT. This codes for CASSEAGGLNTIYF.

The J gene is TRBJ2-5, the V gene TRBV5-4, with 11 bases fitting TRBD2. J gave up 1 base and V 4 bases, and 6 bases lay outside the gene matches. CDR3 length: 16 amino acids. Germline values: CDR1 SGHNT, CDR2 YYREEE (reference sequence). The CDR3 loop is CASSPGLAGTQETQYF. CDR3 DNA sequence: TGTGCCAGCAGCCCTGGACTAGCGGGTACCCAAGAGACCCAGTACTTC.

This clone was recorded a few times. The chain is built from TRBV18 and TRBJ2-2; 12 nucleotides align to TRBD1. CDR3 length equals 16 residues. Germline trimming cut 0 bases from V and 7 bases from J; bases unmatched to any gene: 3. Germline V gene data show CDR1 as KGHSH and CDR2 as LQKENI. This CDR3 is CASSPPGQGAGGELFF. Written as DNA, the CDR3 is TGTGCCAGCTCACCACCGGGACAGGGGGCCGGCGGGGAGCTGTTTTTT.

CDR3 DNA: TGTGCCAGCAGCTTAACTGCGCTAGCGGGCACAGATACGCAGTATTTT. As protein: CASSLTALAGTDTQYF. J is TRBJ2-3 and V is TRBV7-2; TRBD2 matches 7 bases. The CDR3 runs to 16 residues. CDR1 SGHTA and CDR2 FQGNSA come from the germline V gene. The J segment lost 1 base and the V segment lost 2 bases, leaving 6 bases of the junction unmatched.